The rows below give T cell receptor beta chains drawn from one sample of a study of T cell responses to AZD1222 COVID-19 vaccine. Profiling relied on immunoSEQ multiplex PCR, and the TCRdb table lists in-frame clones only, not all of them. There are about 120,000 clones in the sample; about 88% occur only once, and around 2.9% lies in the top ten. Here the sequenced sample was peripheral blood, taken 28 days after the second AZD1222 dose. The receptors stem from an adult who received the AZD1222 COVID-19 vaccine. Both conserved end residues are part of each CDR3. Each record gives: V gene, D gene, J gene, clone size, CDR3 protein, CDR3 DNA. A D gene is named only where the DNA matches it firmly. Clone size is shown for a subset of rows, as once, few, many or a class of expanded clone.

v_gene: TRBV6-2/TRBV6-3
d_gene: .
j_gene: TRBJ2-5
abundance: .
CDR3aa: CASSPPRGGGETQYF
CDR3nt: TGTGCCAGCAGCCCTCCCCGAGGGGGAGGAGAGACCCAGTACTTC

v_gene: TRBV5-1
d_gene: TRBD1
j_gene: TRBJ2-2
abundance: .
CDR3aa: CASHATGDTGELFF
CDR3nt: TGCGCCAGTCATGCTACAGGGGACACCGGGGAGCTGTTTTTT

v_gene: TRBV6-2/TRBV6-3
d_gene: .
j_gene: TRBJ2-3
abundance: .
CDR3aa: CASSYLGARTDTQYF
CDR3nt: TGTGCCAGCAGTTACTTGGGAGCGAGAACAGATACGCAGTATTTT

v_gene: TRBV30
d_gene: TRBD1
j_gene: TRBJ2-2
abundance: .
CDR3aa: CAWGQVTGELFF
CDR3nt: TGTGCCTGGGGACAGGTTACCGGGGAGCTGTTTTTT

v_gene: TRBV5-1
d_gene: .
j_gene: TRBJ1-1
abundance: .
CDR3aa: CASSLAASRYTEAFF
CDR3nt: TGCGCCAGCAGCTTGGCGGCCAGTCGGTACACTGAAGCTTTCTTT

v_gene: TRBV28
d_gene: TRBD1
j_gene: TRBJ1-5
abundance: .
CDR3aa: CASSLTFVGQGVNHF
CDR3nt: TGTGCCAGCAGTTTGACTTTCGTCGGACAGGGTGTAAACCATTTT

v_gene: TRBV5-1
d_gene: .
j_gene: TRBJ1-1
abundance: .
CDR3aa: CASSLRTGGTEAFF
CDR3nt: TGCGCCAGCAGCTTGCGCACAGGTGGGACTGAAGCTTTCTTT

v_gene: TRBV11-3
d_gene: TRBD1
j_gene: TRBJ2-7
abundance: .
CDR3aa: CASSLGPRDRGYEQYF
CDR3nt: TGTGCCAGCAGCTTAGGCCCCCGGGACAGGGGCTACGAGCAGTACTTC

v_gene: TRBV3-1/TRBV3-2
d_gene: .
j_gene: TRBJ2-5
abundance: .
CDR3aa: CASSQEVSTPQEGQYF
CDR3nt: TGTGCCAGCAGCCAAGAAGTCTCGACACCTCAAGAGGGCCAGTACTTC

v_gene: TRBV19
d_gene: .
j_gene: TRBJ1-1
abundance: .
CDR3aa: CASSIATRGAGTEAFF
CDR3nt: TGTGCCAGTAGTATCGCGACCAGAGGTGCTGGCACTGAAGCTTTCTTT

v_gene: TRBV10-3
d_gene: TRBD2
j_gene: TRBJ2-1
abundance: .
CDR3aa: CAISGSSGAVEQFF
CDR3nt: TGTGCCATCAGTGGGTCTAGCGGGGCAGTTGAGCAGTTCTTC

v_gene: TRBV5-5
d_gene: TRBD1
j_gene: TRBJ1-1
abundance: .
CDR3aa: CASSGGTGVTEAFF
CDR3nt: TGTGCCAGCAGCGGCGGGACAGGGGTAACTGAAGCTTTCTTT

v_gene: TRBV28
d_gene: .
j_gene: TRBJ1-1
abundance: .
CDR3aa: CASSPPFRVGTEAFF
CDR3nt: TGTGCCAGCAGTCCTCCCTTTAGGGTGGGGACTGAAGCTTTCTTT

v_gene: TRBV5-1
d_gene: .
j_gene: TRBJ1-1
abundance: .
CDR3aa: CASSQNTEAFF
CDR3nt: TGCGCCAGCAGTCAAAACACTGAAGCTTTCTTT

v_gene: TRBV6-5
d_gene: .
j_gene: TRBJ1-5
abundance: .
CDR3aa: CASSYSLNQPQHF
CDR3nt: TGTGCCAGCAGTTACTCTCTCAATCAGCCCCAGCATTTT

v_gene: TRBV10-3
d_gene: .
j_gene: TRBJ2-7
abundance: .
CDR3aa: CASGWGNEQYF
CDR3nt: TGTGCCTCTGGTTGGGGGAACGAGCAGTACTTC

v_gene: TRBV6-1
d_gene: TRBD1
j_gene: TRBJ2-2
abundance: medium-sized
CDR3aa: CASSEETGGTGELFF
CDR3nt: TGTGCCAGCAGTGAAGAGACAGGGGGAACCGGGGAGCTGTTTTTT

v_gene: TRBV6-5
d_gene: TRBD1
j_gene: TRBJ2-3
abundance: once
CDR3aa: CATRGTGNRDTQYF
CDR3nt: TGTGCCACTCGGGGGACAGGGAATCGAGATACGCAGTATTTT

v_gene: TRBV9
d_gene: TRBD1
j_gene: TRBJ1-3
abundance: .
CDR3aa: CASSVGTGIDGNTIYF
CDR3nt: TGTGCCAGCAGCGTAGGGACAGGGATCGATGGAAACACCATATATTTT

v_gene: TRBV11-2
d_gene: .
j_gene: TRBJ1-6
abundance: once
CDR3aa: CASSLDGYGTGEFTLHF
CDR3nt: TGTGCCAGCAGCTTAGATGGATACGGGACGGGAGAATTCACCCTCCACTTT

v_gene: TRBV2
d_gene: .
j_gene: TRBJ2-5
abundance: .
CDR3aa: CASSEANMGAETQYF
CDR3nt: TGTGCCAGCAGTGAAGCGAATATGGGAGCAGAGACCCAGTACTTC

v_gene: TRBV18
d_gene: TRBD2
j_gene: TRBJ2-2
abundance: .
CDR3aa: CASSVLAGGANTGELFF
CDR3nt: TGTGCCAGCTCCGTTCTAGCGGGGGGAGCGAACACCGGGGAGCTGTTTTTT

v_gene: TRBV9
d_gene: .
j_gene: TRBJ1-5
abundance: .
CDR3aa: CASSDTSGQPQHF
CDR3nt: TGTGCCAGCAGCGACACGTCAGGTCAGCCCCAGCATTTT

v_gene: TRBV6-1
d_gene: TRBD1
j_gene: TRBJ1-5
abundance: .
CDR3aa: CASSEVVTGNQPQHF
CDR3nt: TGTGCCAGCAGTGAAGTCGTGACAGGGAACCAGCCCCAGCATTTT

v_gene: TRBV7-9
d_gene: TRBD1
j_gene: TRBJ2-7
abundance: once
CDR3aa: CASSGDRGNEQYF
CDR3nt: TGTGCCAGCAGCGGGGACAGGGGAAACGAGCAGTACTTC

v_gene: TRBV6-6
d_gene: TRBD1
j_gene: TRBJ1-6
abundance: .
CDR3aa: CASSSVDRGRAPLHF
CDR3nt: TGTGCCAGCAGTTCCGTCGACAGGGGGCGTGCACCCCTCCACTTT

v_gene: TRBV7-8
d_gene: TRBD1
j_gene: TRBJ2-7
abundance: .
CDR3aa: CASTLLRDRPYEQYF
CDR3nt: TGTGCCAGCACCCTTCTTAGGGACAGACCCTACGAGCAGTACTTC

v_gene: TRBV28
d_gene: .
j_gene: TRBJ2-7
abundance: .
CDR3aa: CASSLAYEQYF
CDR3nt: TGTGCCAGCAGTTTGGCCTACGAGCAGTACTTC

v_gene: TRBV24-1
d_gene: .
j_gene: TRBJ2-5
abundance: .
CDR3aa: CATSGTGTAVQETQYF
CDR3nt: TGTGCCACCAGTGGAACCGGGACTGCGGTTCAAGAGACCCAGTACTTC

v_gene: TRBV6-6
d_gene: .
j_gene: TRBJ1-3
abundance: once
CDR3aa: CASSYESGSNTIYF
CDR3nt: TGTGCCAGCAGTTACGAGTCAGGGTCAAACACCATATATTTT

v_gene: TRBV6-2/TRBV6-3
d_gene: .
j_gene: TRBJ1-2
abundance: .
CDR3aa: CASSSTGDYGYTF
CDR3nt: TGTGCCAGCAGCTCGACCGGGGACTATGGCTACACCTTC

v_gene: TRBV4-3
d_gene: .
j_gene: TRBJ1-4
abundance: .
CDR3aa: CASSQEEFTNEKLFF
CDR3nt: TGCGCCAGCAGCCAAGAGGAGTTTACTAATGAAAAACTGTTTTTT

v_gene: TRBV6-2/TRBV6-3
d_gene: TRBD1
j_gene: TRBJ2-2
abundance: .
CDR3aa: CASSQLQGAGELFF
CDR3nt: TGTGCCAGCAGTCAACTACAGGGGGCCGGGGAGCTGTTTTTT

v_gene: TRBV10-1
d_gene: .
j_gene: TRBJ1-1
abundance: .
CDR3aa: CASSESRANTEAFF
CDR3nt: TGCGCCAGCAGTGAGTCAAGAGCAAACACTGAAGCTTTCTTT

v_gene: TRBV27
d_gene: TRBD1
j_gene: TRBJ1-1
abundance: .
CDR3aa: CASSRGQGRAFF
CDR3nt: TGTGCCAGCAGCCGAGGACAGGGTCGTGCTTTCTTT

v_gene: TRBV29-1
d_gene: .
j_gene: TRBJ1-2
abundance: .
CDR3aa: CSGLGGRDYGYTF
CDR3nt: TGCAGCGGCCTGGGGGGGCGCGACTATGGCTACACCTTC

v_gene: TRBV2
d_gene: .
j_gene: TRBJ2-3
abundance: .
CDR3aa: CASSVAGATDTQYF
CDR3nt: TGTGCCAGCAGTGTGGCGGGGGCGACAGATACGCAGTATTTT

v_gene: TRBV10-3
d_gene: .
j_gene: TRBJ1-2
abundance: few
CDR3aa: CAISRPDFEGYTF
CDR3nt: TGTGCCATCAGTCGACCAGATTTCGAAGGCTACACCTTC

v_gene: TRBV3-1/TRBV3-2
d_gene: TRBD1
j_gene: TRBJ2-7
abundance: .
CDR3aa: CASSRAVGGIYEQYF
CDR3nt: TGTGCCAGCAGCCGAGCGGTAGGGGGCATTTACGAGCAGTACTTC

v_gene: TRBV28
d_gene: TRBD1
j_gene: TRBJ2-6
abundance: .
CDR3aa: CASSLYRGGANVLTF
CDR3nt: TGTGCCAGCAGTCTATACAGGGGTGGGGCCAACGTCCTGACTTTC

v_gene: TRBV11-3
d_gene: .
j_gene: TRBJ2-2
abundance: .
CDR3aa: CASSLDVGELFF
CDR3nt: TGTGCCAGCAGCTTAGATGTCGGGGAGCTGTTTTTT

v_gene: TRBV19
d_gene: .
j_gene: TRBJ1-5
abundance: .
CDR3aa: CASSSPAGQPQHF
CDR3nt: TGTGCCAGTAGCAGCCCTGCGGGACAGCCCCAGCATTTT

v_gene: TRBV6-5
d_gene: .
j_gene: TRBJ2-3
abundance: .
CDR3aa: CASSLTDGRTDTQYF
CDR3nt: TGTGCCAGCAGTCTTACCGATGGCCGCACAGATACGCAGTATTTT

v_gene: TRBV7-8
d_gene: TRBD1
j_gene: TRBJ2-7
abundance: .
CDR3aa: CASSLRRDRVYEQYF
CDR3nt: TGTGCCAGCAGCTTACGGAGGGACAGGGTATACGAGCAGTACTTC

v_gene: TRBV3-1/TRBV3-2
d_gene: .
j_gene: TRBJ2-2
abundance: .
CDR3aa: CASSPIYTGELFF
CDR3nt: TGTGCCAGCAGCCCAATTTATACCGGGGAGCTGTTTTTT

v_gene: TRBV23-1
d_gene: .
j_gene: TRBJ2-7
abundance: once
CDR3aa: CASNKIREQYF
CDR3nt: TGCGCCAGCAATAAAATCAGGGAGCAGTACTTC

v_gene: TRBV6-6
d_gene: TRBD1
j_gene: TRBJ1-2
abundance: .
CDR3aa: CASSISGGNYGYTF
CDR3nt: TGTGCCAGCAGCATCTCAGGGGGTAACTATGGCTACACCTTC

v_gene: TRBV14
d_gene: .
j_gene: TRBJ2-2
abundance: .
CDR3aa: CASSLDWNTGELFF
CDR3nt: TGTGCCAGCAGCCTAGACTGGAACACCGGGGAGCTGTTTTTT

v_gene: TRBV7-2
d_gene: TRBD1
j_gene: TRBJ1-3
abundance: .
CDR3aa: CASSPPDRATGNTIYF
CDR3nt: TGTGCCAGCAGCCCTCCTGACAGGGCAACTGGAAACACCATATATTTT

v_gene: TRBV10-3
d_gene: .
j_gene: TRBJ1-3
abundance: .
CDR3aa: CAISEPGDTSGNTIYF
CDR3nt: TGTGCCATCAGTGAGCCAGGGGACACCTCTGGAAACACCATATATTTT

v_gene: TRBV18
d_gene: TRBD1
j_gene: TRBJ2-1
abundance: once
CDR3aa: CASSRDRVNEQFF
CDR3nt: TGTGCCAGCTCGCGGGACAGGGTAAATGAGCAGTTCTTC

v_gene: TRBV6-5
d_gene: TRBD1
j_gene: TRBJ1-1
abundance: .
CDR3aa: CASSYTSDRAQPEAFF
CDR3nt: TGTGCCAGCAGTTACACATCCGACAGGGCCCAACCTGAAGCTTTCTTT

v_gene: TRBV3-1/TRBV3-2
d_gene: .
j_gene: TRBJ1-2
abundance: .
CDR3aa: CASSSRGRESGYTF
CDR3nt: TGTGCCAGCAGCTCCAGAGGTAGAGAGTCTGGCTACACCTTC